Here is one TCR beta chain with its context. Only in-frame clones appear in the TCRdb table, and some are missing; sequencing was by immunoSEQ multiplex PCR. The table records around 70,000 clones, approximately 80% of them present only once. Trimming removed 1 base at V and 7 bases at J, with 7 bases between. The CDR3 extends over 12 amino acids. The germline CDR1 and CDR2 sequences are SEHNR and FQNEAQ (reference sequence). This specimen belongs to a study of blood T cell repertoires in COVID-19. Material for sequencing was peripheral blood. The sequence came from an elderly woman with active or convalescent COVID-19. V is TRBV7-9 and J is TRBJ1-1; D is unresolved. In nucleotides, the CDR3 is TGTGCCAGCAGCTTAGGGACTGGTGAAGCTTTCTTT. Translating gives CASSLGTGEAFF.